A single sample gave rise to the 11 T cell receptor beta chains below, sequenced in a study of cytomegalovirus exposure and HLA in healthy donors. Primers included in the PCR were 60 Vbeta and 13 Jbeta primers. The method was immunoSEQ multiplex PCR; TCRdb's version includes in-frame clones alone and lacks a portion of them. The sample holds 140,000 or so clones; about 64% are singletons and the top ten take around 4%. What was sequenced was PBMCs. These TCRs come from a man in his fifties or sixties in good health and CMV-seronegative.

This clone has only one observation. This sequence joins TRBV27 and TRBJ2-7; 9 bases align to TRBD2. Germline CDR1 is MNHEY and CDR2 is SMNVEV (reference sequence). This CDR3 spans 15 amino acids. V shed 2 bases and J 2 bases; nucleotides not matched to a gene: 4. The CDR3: CASSLKRGEAYEQYF. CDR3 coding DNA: TGTGCCAGCAGTTTAAAGCGGGGGGAGGCCTACGAGCAGTACTTC.

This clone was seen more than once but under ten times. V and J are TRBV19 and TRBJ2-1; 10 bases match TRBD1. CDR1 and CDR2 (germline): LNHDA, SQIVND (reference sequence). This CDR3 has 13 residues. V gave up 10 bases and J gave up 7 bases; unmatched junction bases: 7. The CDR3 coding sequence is TGTGCCACCAGGACAGGGGGAAAGAATGAGCAGTTCTTC. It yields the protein CATRTGGKNEQFF.

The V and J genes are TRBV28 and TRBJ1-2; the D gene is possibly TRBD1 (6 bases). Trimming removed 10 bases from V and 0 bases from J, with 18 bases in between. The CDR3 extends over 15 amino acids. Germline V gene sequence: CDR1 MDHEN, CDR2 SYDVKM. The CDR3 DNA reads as TGTGCCACGCTACAACAGGGAGTCCCTAACTATGGCTACACCTTC. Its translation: CATLQQGVPNYGYTF.

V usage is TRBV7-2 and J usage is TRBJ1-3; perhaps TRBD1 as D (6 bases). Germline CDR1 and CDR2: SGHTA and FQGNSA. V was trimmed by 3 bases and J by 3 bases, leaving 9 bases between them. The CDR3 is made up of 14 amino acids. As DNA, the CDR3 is TGTGCCAGCAGCTTGACCAGGGGTGGAAACACCATATATTTT. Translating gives CASSLTRGGNTIYF.

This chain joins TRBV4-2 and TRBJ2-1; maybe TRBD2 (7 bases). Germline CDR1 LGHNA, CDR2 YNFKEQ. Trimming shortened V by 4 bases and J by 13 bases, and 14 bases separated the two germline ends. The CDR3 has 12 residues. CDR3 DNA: TGTGCCAGCAGCCCGGGGGGCGGGGATCAGTTCTTC. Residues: CASSPGGGDQFF.

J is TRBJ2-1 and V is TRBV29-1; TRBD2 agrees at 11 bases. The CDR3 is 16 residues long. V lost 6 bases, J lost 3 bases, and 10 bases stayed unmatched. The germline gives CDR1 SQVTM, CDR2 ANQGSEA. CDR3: CSVGTSGHGRYNEQFF. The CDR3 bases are TGCAGCGTCGGGACTAGCGGACACGGTCGCTACAATGAGCAGTTCTTC.

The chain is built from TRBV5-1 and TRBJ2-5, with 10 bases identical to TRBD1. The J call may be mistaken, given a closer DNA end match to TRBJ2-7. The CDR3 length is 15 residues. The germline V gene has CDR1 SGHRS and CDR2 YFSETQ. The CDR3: CASSDGTGVAYEQYF. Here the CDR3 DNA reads TGCGCCAGCAGCGACGGGACAGGGGTAGCCTACGAGCAGTACTTC.

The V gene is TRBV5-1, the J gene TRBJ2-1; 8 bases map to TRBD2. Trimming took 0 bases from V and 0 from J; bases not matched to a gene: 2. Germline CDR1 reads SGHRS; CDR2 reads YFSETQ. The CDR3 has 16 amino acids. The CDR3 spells CASSLGGRISYNEQFF. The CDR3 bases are TGCGCCAGCAGCTTGGGCGGGAGGATCTCCTACAATGAGCAGTTCTTC.

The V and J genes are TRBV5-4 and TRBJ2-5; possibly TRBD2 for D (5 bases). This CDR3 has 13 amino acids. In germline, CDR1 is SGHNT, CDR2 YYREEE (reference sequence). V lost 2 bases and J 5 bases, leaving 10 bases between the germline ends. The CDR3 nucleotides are TGTGCCAGCAGCTTAGAGGGTGGGGAGACCCAGTACTTC. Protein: CASSLEGGETQYF.

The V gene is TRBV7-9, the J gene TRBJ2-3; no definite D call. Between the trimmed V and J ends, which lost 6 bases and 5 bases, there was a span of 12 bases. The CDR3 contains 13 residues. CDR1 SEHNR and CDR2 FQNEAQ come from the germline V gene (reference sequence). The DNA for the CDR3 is TGTGCCAGCAGTGTTGCAGGTCGAGATACGCAGTATTTT. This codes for CASSVAGRDTQYF.

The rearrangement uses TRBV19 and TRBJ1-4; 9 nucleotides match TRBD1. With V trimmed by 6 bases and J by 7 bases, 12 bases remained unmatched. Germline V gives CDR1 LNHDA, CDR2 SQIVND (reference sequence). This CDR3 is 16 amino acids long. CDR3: CASRPLEGQGGEKLFF. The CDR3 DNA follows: TGTGCCAGTAGACCCCTCGAGGGACAGGGTGGTGAAAAACTGTTTTTT.